This TCR beta chain stems from a study of blood T cell repertoires in COVID-19. The participants were between about 18 and 90 years old and came from roughly 24 US areas. Profiled with immunoSEQ multiplex PCR; TCRdb holds only in-frame clones, not every one. The sample has 150,000 to 200,000 clones, approximately 80% seen once. Germline V CDR1 and CDR2: SGHVS, FNYEAQ. The CDR3 covers 11 residues. The V end was cut by 1 base, the J end by 14 bases, with 11 bases between. Sequencing was done on a sample of PBMCs or T cells enriched from blood (not recorded which). The clonotype originates from a man in his fifties or sixties who had recovered from COVID-19. V usage is TRBV7-6 and J usage is TRBJ2-5, with a weak D call TRBD1 (5 bases). The chain's CDR3 is CASSLGRVQYF. DNA of the CDR3: TGTGCCAGCAGCTTAGGCAGGGTCCAATACTTC.